This T cell receptor beta chain stems from a study of CD8 T cells in ankylosing spondylitis. TCRdb called the 5' RACE reads again in MiXCR, with one record for every CDR3 protein. The sample carries 130,000 or so distinct CDR3 sequences, 7% recorded once. This clonotype was detected ten times or more. The source is a male donor with ankylosing spondylitis or in good health (not recorded which). Specimen: blood, either unsorted or a sorted T cell fraction (not recorded which).

CDR3 coding DNA: TGTGCCAGCACTTCTTGGGGGGGCGCGGACGCCTACGAGCAGTACTTC. The encoded protein is CASTSWGGADAYEQYF. V and J are TRBV5-4 and TRBJ2-7, with D possibly being TRBD2 (7 bases). Germline values: CDR1 SGHNT, CDR2 YYREEE (reference sequence). V lost 6 bases to trimming and J lost 2 bases, with 21 bases between them. This CDR3 is built from 16 residues.